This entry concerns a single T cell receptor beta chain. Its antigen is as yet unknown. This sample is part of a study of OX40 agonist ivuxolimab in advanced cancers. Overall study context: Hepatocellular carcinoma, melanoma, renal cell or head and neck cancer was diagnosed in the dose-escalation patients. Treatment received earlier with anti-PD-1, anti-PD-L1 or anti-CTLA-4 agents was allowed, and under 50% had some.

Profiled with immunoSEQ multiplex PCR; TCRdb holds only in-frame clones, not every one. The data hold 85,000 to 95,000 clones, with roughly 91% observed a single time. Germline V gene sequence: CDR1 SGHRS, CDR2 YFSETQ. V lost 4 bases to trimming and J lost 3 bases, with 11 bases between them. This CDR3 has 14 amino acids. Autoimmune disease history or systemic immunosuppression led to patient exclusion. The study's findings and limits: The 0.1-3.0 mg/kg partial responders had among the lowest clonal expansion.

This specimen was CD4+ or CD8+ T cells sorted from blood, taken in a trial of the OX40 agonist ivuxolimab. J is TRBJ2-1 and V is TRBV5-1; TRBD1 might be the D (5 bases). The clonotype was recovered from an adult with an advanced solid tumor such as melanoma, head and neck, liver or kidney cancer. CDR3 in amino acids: CASSPQQDYNEQFF. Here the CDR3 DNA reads TGCGCCAGCAGCCCACAACAGGACTACAATGAGCAGTTCTTC.